This TCR beta chain comes out of a study of T cell responses to AZD1222 COVID-19 vaccine. Germline V gene lookup returns CDR1 SGHDT and CDR2 YYEEEE. The CDR3 sequence is 13 residues long. J lost 2 bases, V lost 5 bases, and 3 bases had no gene match. This clone was seen a single time. The repertoire was sequenced with immunoSEQ multiplex PCR; TCRdb's copy has only in-frame clones and lacks some. The sample has approximately 120,000 clones; about nine tenths are singletons. The TCR originated in an adult in good health. The J gene is TRBJ2-7, the V gene TRBV5-6; 8 bases are a match to TRBD2. The starting material was peripheral blood, obtained on day 0 of AZD1222 vaccination. The CDR3 DNA reads as TGTGCCAGCAGAACGGGAGGGACCTACGAGCAGTACTTC. Its translation is CASRTGGTYEQYF. The whole variable domain, filled in from reference TRBV5-6 and TRBJ2-7, reads DAGVTQSPTHLIKTRGQQVTLRCSPKSGHDTVSWYQQALGQGPQFIFQYYEEEERQRGNFPDRFSGHQFPNYSSELNVNALLLGDSALYLCASRTGGTYEQYFGPGTRLTVT.